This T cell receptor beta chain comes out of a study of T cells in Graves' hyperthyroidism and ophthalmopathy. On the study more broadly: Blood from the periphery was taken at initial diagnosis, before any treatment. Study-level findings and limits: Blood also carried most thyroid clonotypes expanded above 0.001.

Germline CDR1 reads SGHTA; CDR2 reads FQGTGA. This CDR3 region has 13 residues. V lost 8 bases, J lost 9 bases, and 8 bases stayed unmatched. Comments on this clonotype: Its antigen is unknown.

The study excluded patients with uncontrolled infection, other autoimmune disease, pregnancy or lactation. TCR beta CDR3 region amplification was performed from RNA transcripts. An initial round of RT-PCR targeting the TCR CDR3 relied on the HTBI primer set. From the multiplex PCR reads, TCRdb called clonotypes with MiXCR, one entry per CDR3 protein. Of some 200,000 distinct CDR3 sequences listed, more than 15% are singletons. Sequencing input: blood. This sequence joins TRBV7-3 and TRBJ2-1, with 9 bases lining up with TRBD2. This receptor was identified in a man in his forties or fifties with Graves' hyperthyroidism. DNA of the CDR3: TGTGCCAGCTCCGCTAGCGGGGACAGTGAGCAGTTCTTC. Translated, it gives CASSASGDSEQFF.